The source of this T cell receptor (beta chain) is a study of response to subunit inactivated influenza vaccine. This clonotype was observed a few times. The V gene lost 1 base and the J gene lost 4 bases, with 15 bases spanning the gap. The CDR3 has 15 amino acids. The germline V gene has CDR1 DFQATT and CDR2 SNEGSKA (reference sequence). TCRdb processed the RT-PCR reads anew with MiXCR; each CDR3 protein has one entry. The data contain 550,000 to 800,000 distinct CDR3 sequences, 15% to 17% of them seen just once; the ten biggest clones take up 11%. The sequences come from PBMCs from blood, collected 11 to 12 days after vaccination. This clonotype was obtained from a man in his fifties or sixties who received an inactivated influenza vaccine. This chain joins TRBV20-1 and TRBJ2-3; D possibly corresponds to TRBD2 (5 bases). The CDR3 spells CSARAPGLAPDTQYF. DNA for the CDR3: TGCAGTGCTAGAGCCCCCGGACTGGCACCAGATACGCAGTATTTT.